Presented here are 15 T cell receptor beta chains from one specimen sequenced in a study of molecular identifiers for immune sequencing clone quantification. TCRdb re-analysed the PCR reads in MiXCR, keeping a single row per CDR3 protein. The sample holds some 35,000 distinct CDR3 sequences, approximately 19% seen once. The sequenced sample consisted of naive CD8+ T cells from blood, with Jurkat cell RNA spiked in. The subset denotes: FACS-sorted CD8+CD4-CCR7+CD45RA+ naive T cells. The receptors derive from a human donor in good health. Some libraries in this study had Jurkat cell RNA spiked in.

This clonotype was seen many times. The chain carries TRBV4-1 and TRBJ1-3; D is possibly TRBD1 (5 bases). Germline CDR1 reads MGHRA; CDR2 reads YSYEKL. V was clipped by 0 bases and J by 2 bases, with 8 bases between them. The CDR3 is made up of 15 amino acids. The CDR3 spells CASSQDSGPGNTIYF. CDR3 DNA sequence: TGCGCCAGCAGCCAAGATTCAGGGCCTGGAAACACCATATATTTT.

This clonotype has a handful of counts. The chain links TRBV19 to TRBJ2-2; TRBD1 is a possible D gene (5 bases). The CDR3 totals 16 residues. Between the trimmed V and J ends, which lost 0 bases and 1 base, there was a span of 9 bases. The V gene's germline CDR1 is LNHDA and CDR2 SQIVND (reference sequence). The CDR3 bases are TGTGCCAGTAGTATAGATGACACAGGGAACACCGGGGAGCTGTTTTTT. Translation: CASSIDDTGNTGELFF.

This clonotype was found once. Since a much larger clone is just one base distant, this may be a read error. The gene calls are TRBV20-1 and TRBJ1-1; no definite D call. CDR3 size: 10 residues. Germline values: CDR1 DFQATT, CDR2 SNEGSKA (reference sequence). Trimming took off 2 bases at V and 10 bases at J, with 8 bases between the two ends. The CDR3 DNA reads TGCAGTGCTAGAATAGTCTTAGCTTTCTTT. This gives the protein CSARIVLAFF.

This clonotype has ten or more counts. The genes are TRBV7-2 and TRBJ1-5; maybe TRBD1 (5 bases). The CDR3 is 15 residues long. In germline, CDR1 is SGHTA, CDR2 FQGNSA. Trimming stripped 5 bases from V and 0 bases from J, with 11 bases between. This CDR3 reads CASSGTTVSNQPQHF. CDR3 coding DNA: TGTGCCAGCAGCGGGACGACAGTTAGCAATCAGCCCCAGCATTTT.

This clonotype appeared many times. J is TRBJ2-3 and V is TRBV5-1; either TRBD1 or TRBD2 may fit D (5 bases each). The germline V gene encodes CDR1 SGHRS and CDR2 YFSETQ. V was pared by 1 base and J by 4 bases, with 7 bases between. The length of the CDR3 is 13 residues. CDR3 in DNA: TGCGCCAGCAGCTTGACGGGGCCAGATACGCAGTATTTT. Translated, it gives CASSLTGPDTQYF.

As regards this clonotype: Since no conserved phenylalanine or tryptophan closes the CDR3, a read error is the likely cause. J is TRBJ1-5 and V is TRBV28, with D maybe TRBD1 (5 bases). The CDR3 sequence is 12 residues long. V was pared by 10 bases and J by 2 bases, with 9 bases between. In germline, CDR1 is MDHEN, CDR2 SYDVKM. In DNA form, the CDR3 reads TGTGCCAATGGGGCGGGCAATCAGCCCCAGCATTCT. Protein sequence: CANGAGNQPQHS.

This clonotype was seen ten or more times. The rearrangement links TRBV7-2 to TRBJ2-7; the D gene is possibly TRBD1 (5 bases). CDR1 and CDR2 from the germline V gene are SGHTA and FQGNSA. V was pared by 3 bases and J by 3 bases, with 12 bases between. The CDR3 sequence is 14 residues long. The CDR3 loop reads CASSFGQGVYEQYF. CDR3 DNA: TGTGCCAGCAGCTTCGGGCAGGGTGTCTACGAGCAGTACTTC.

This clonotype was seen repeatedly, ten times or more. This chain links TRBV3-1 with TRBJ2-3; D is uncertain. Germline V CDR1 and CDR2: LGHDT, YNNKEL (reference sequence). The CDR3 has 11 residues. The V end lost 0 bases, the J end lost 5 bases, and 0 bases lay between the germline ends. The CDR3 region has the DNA TGTGCCAGCAGCCAAGAAGATACGCAGTATTTT. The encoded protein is CASSQEDTQYF.

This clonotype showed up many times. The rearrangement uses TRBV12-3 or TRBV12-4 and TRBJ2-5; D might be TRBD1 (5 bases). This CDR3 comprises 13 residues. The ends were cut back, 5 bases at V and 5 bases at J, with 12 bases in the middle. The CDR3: CASSGAASETQYF. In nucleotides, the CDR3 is TGTGCCAGCAGTGGGGCGGCGAGTGAGACCCAGTACTTC.

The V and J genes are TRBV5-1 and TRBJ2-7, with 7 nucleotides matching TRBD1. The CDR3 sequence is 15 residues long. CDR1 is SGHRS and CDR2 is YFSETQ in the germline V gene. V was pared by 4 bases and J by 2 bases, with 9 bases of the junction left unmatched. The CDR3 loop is CASSLEGTDPYEQYF. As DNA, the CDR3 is TGCGCCAGCAGCCTGGAAGGGACAGATCCCTACGAGCAGTACTTC.

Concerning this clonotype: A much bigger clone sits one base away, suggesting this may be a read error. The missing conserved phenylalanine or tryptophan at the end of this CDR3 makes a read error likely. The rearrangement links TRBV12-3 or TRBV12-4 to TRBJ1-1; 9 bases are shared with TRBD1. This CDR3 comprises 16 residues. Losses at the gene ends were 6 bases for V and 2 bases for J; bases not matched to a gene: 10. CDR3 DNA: TGTGCCAGCAGCAGGGGGGGACAGGGAACCAACACTGAAGCTTTCCTT. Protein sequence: CASSRGGQGTNTEAFL.

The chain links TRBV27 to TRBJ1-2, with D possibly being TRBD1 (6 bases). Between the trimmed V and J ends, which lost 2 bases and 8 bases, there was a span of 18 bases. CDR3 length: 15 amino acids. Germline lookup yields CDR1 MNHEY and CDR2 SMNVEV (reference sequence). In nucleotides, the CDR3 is TGTGCCAGCAGTTTAAGTATCCAGGGGATGGGGGGCTACACCTTC. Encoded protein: CASSLSIQGMGGYTF.

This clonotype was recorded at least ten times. The CDR3 loop is CASRPLAGGLSDTQYF. The CDR3 DNA is TGTGCCAGCAGACCGCTAGCGGGGGGGCTCTCAGATACGCAGTATTTT. The genes are TRBV12-3 or TRBV12-4 and TRBJ2-3; 12 nucleotides line up with TRBD2. V shed 6 bases, J shed 4 bases, and the junction held 8 bases outside the gene matches. The CDR3 has 16 amino acids.

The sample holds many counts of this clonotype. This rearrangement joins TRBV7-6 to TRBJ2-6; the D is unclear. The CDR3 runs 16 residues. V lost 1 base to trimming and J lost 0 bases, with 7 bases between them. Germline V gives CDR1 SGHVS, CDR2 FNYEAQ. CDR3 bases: TGTGCCAGCAGCTTAGATAGGAGCTCTGGGGCCAACGTCCTGACTTTC. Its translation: CASSLDRSSGANVLTF.

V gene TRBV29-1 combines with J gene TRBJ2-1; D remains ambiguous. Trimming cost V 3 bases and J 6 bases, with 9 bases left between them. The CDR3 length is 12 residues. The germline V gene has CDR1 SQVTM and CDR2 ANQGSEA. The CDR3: CSVDLVSNEQFF. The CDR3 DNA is TGCAGCGTTGATTTGGTTAGCAATGAGCAGTTCTTC.